Listed below are T cell receptor beta chains from one sample, sequenced in a study of blood T cells in healthy people across ages. TCRdb passed the 5' RACE reads through MiXCR, listing each CDR3 protein once. This sample yields roughly 2 million distinct CDR3 sequences, of which around 50% are seen a single time; more than 2% belongs to the top ten. Material: blood. Every receptor here comes from a woman in her thirties or forties in good health. Each CDR3 is given with its conserved first and last residue. The D gene is left open where the match is weak. Clone size appears in some rows only: once, few, many, or a class for an expanded clone.

TRBD2,TRBV6-5,TRBJ2-3,.,CASSYLAGTQYF,TGTGCCAGCAGTTACTTAGCGGGAACGCAGTATTTT
TRBD1,TRBV6-1,TRBJ2-3,.,CASSEAKESSTGAQYF,TGTGCCAGCAGTGAAGCGAAGGAGAGTAGCACAGGGGCGCAGTATTTT
TRBD1,TRBV28,TRBJ1-2,.,CASRWTGGYGYTF,TGTGCCAGCAGGTGGACAGGGGGCTATGGCTACACCTTC
TRBD2,TRBV29-1,TRBJ2-1,.,CSVGGLANEQFF,TGCAGCGTTGGGGGACTAGCGAATGAGCAGTTCTTC
TRBD1,TRBV12-5,TRBJ2-1,.,CASGLFPGQGPYTEQFF,TGTGCTAGTGGTTTGTTCCCCGGACAGGGGCCGTACACTGAGCAGTTCTTC
TRBD2,TRBV24-1,TRBJ2-3,.,CATTEGLAESTDTQYF,TGTGCCACCACGGAGGGACTAGCGGAGAGCACAGATACGCAGTATTTT
TRBD1,TRBV20-1,TRBJ2-3,few,CSARPGGSPDTQYF,TGCAGTGCTCGACCAGGGGGCAGCCCAGATACGCAGTATTTT
TRBD1,TRBV7-2,TRBJ2-7,few,CASSSRTGGNYEQYF,TGTGCCAGCAGTTCAAGGACAGGGGGAAACTACGAGCAGTACTTC
.,TRBV7-9,TRBJ2-5,many,CASSFRAQETQYF,TGTGCCAGCAGTTTCAGGGCCCAAGAGACCCAGTACTTC
.,TRBV7-9,TRBJ1-2,few,CASSLGPGTVYGYTF,TGTGCCAGCAGCTTAGGGCCAGGGACGGTTTATGGCTACACCTTC
.,TRBV4-1,TRBJ1-5,once,CASAQEMGGNQPQHF,TGCGCCAGCGCACAGGAAATGGGCGGCAATCAGCCCCAGCATTTT
.,TRBV29-1,TRBJ1-1,.,CSPGETTEAFF,TGCAGCCCAGGCGAAACCACTGAAGCTTTCTTT
.,TRBV21-1,TRBJ2-7,.,CASGKIRDPRRGYEQYF,TGTGCCAGCGGAAAAATCCGGGACCCACGTCGCGGCTACGAGCAGTACTTC
.,TRBV10-3,TRBJ1-1,few,CAISERTVGSTEAFF,TGTGCCATCAGTGAGCGGACAGTTGGTAGCACTGAAGCTTTCTTT
.,TRBV12-3/TRBV12-4,TRBJ2-5,.,CASTSRNQETQYF,TGTGCCAGCACCTCCAGGAACCAAGAGACCCAGTACTTC
.,TRBV7-2,TRBJ2-4,.,CASSLGPLGAKNIQYF,TGTGCCAGCAGCTTAGGGCCCTTAGGGGCCAAAAACATTCAGTACTTC
.,TRBV29-1,TRBJ1-2,.,CSVEDYGYTF,TGCAGCGTTGAAGACTATGGCTACACCTTC
TRBD2,TRBV6-2/TRBV6-3,TRBJ2-3,.,CASSRLAGASDTQYF,TGTGCCAGCAGCAGACTAGCGGGGGCCTCAGATACGCAGTATTTT
TRBD2,TRBV6-2/TRBV6-3,TRBJ2-1,.,CASSFLSSGALGNEQFF,TGTGCCAGCAGTTTTCTCTCTAGCGGGGCATTGGGGAATGAGCAGTTCTTC
TRBD2,TRBV12-3/TRBV12-4,TRBJ2-3,.,CASSLALSGGTTDTQYF,TGTGCCAGCAGTTTAGCCCTCAGCGGGGGGACCACAGATACGCAGTATTTT
.,TRBV6-6,TRBJ2-1,.,CTSRATGGDNEQFF,TGTACCAGCAGAGCTACAGGGGGGGACAATGAGCAGTTCTTC
.,TRBV2,TRBJ1-2,.,CASKVKWGRGYTF,TGTGCCAGCAAAGTTAAATGGGGAAGGGGCTACACCTTC
.,TRBV4-3,TRBJ2-7,.,CASSQERSFYEQYF,TGCGCCAGCAGCCAAGAACGATCCTTCTACGAGCAGTACTTC
.,TRBV6-6,TRBJ1-1,.,CASSYTDSYLNTEAFF,TGTGCCAGCAGTTACACGGACAGCTACTTGAACACTGAAGCTTTCTTT
.,TRBV20-1,TRBJ2-5,few,CSARGGTQYF,TGCAGTGCTAGGGGGGGGACCCAGTACTTC
.,TRBV5-1,TRBJ1-4,.,CASSSSLGEELFF,TGCGCCAGCAGCTCCTCCCTGGGAGAGGAACTGTTTTTT
.,TRBV20-1,TRBJ2-7,few,CSARGELGAEQYF,TGCAGTGCTAGAGGGGAGTTAGGGGCCGAGCAGTACTTC
.,TRBV5-1,TRBJ1-6,.,CASSLGRESPLHF,TGCGCCAGCAGCTTGGGCAGGGAGTCACCCCTCCACTTT
.,TRBV4-3,TRBJ2-7,.,CASSQWGQGGYEQYF,TGCGCCAGCAGCCAATGGGGACAAGGCGGGTACGAGCAGTACTTC
.,TRBV20-1,TRBJ2-7,few,CSAHDRPYEQYF,TGCAGTGCTCACGACAGGCCCTACGAGCAGTACTTC
.,TRBV20-1,TRBJ2-7,.,CSASAGEIYEQYF,TGCAGTGCTAGCGCAGGGGAAATTTACGAGCAGTACTTC
.,TRBV3-1,TRBJ2-7,.,CASSGEPGPYEQYF,TGTGCCAGCAGCGGCGAACCGGGACCCTACGAGCAGTACTTC
TRBD1,TRBV3-1,TRBJ2-5,many,CASSQAGGGETQYF,TGCGCCAGCAGCCAAGCAGGGGGTGGGGAGACCCAGTACTTC
.,TRBV29-1,TRBJ2-4,.,CSVEDEPRNIQYF,TGCAGCGTTGAAGATGAACCTAGGAACATTCAGTACTTC
.,TRBV12-5,TRBJ2-3,.,CASGLFRGTSTDTQYF,TGTGCTAGTGGTTTGTTTCGGGGGACTAGCACAGATACGCAGTATTTT
.,TRBV6-5,TRBJ1-4,few,CASSYSGGPNEKLFF,TGTGCCAGCAGTTACTCGGGAGGACCTAATGAAAAACTGTTTTTT
TRBD1,TRBV15,TRBJ2-3,.,CATSPRFATGGSTDTQYF,TGTGCCACCAGCCCCCGGTTCGCAACAGGGGGGAGCACAGATACGCAGTATTTT
.,TRBV6-2/TRBV6-3,TRBJ1-2,once,CAGSSTGSWAPYGYTF,TGTGCCGGCAGTTCAACCGGGTCCTGGGCGCCGTATGGCTACACCTTC
TRBD2,TRBV20-1,TRBJ2-3,once,CSPRRGGGADTQYF,TGCTCCCCACGGCGTGGCGGGGGGGCAGATACGCAGTATTTT
.,TRBV27,TRBJ1-4,.,CASSVAKRTNEKLFF,TGTGCCAGCAGTGTAGCAAAGAGGACTAATGAAAAACTGTTTTTT
.,TRBV7-2,TRBJ2-4,.,CASSTQQGPYGQYF,TGTGCCAGCAGCACTCAACAGGGTCCCTACGGGCAGTACTTC
.,TRBV20-1,TRBJ2-5,.,CSATAGTLETQYF,TGCAGTGCTACCGCAGGGACCTTGGAGACCCAGTACTTC
TRBD2,TRBV20-1,TRBJ2-1,.,CSARDPARTRTNEQFF,TGCAGTGCTAGAGACCCTGCCCGGACTAGGACCAATGAGCAGTTCTTC
.,TRBV28,TRBJ2-5,.,CASSYPPSGDGETQYF,TGTGCCAGCAGTTACCCCCCAAGCGGAGACGGAGAGACCCAGTACTTC
TRBD2,TRBV14,TRBJ2-1,once,CASSQVSGGRGEQFF,TGTGCCAGCAGCCAAGTTAGCGGGGGGCGTGGTGAGCAGTTCTTC
.,TRBV10-3,TRBJ2-5,once,CAISDSTSPEVQETQYF,TGTGCCATCAGTGATTCAACTAGCCCAGAGGTCCAAGAGACCCAGTACTTC
.,TRBV6-1,TRBJ1-6,.,CASSEEDWGFHKGSPLHF,TGTGCCAGCAGTGAAGAGGATTGGGGTTTCCACAAAGGTTCACCCCTCCACTTT
TRBD2,TRBV7-2,TRBJ2-5,few,CASSRGVLAGERGETQYF,TGTGCCAGCAGCAGAGGAGTACTAGCGGGGGAGAGAGGAGAGACCCAGTACTTC
.,TRBV20-1,TRBJ2-4,few,CSARDAGLQGTKNIQYF,TGCAGTGCTAGAGATGCGGGACTCCAGGGGACCAAAAACATTCAGTACTTC
TRBD1,TRBV3-1,TRBJ2-7,few,CASSQEATGSSYEQYF,TGTGCCAGCAGCCAAGAGGCGACAGGGAGTTCCTACGAGCAGTACTTC
.,TRBV12-3/TRBV12-4,TRBJ1-2,.,CASSSPQTSNYGYTF,TGTGCCAGCAGTTCCCCCCAGACTTCTAACTATGGCTACACCTTC
.,TRBV7-9,TRBJ2-1,few,CASSFEVLGRVYNEQFF,TGTGCCAGCAGCTTTGAAGTGCTGGGCAGGGTCTACAATGAGCAGTTCTTC
.,TRBV3-1,TRBJ1-2,.,CASSQGVRGLNDGYTF,TGTGCCAGCAGCCAAGGGGTCCGGGGGCTAAATGATGGCTACACCTTC